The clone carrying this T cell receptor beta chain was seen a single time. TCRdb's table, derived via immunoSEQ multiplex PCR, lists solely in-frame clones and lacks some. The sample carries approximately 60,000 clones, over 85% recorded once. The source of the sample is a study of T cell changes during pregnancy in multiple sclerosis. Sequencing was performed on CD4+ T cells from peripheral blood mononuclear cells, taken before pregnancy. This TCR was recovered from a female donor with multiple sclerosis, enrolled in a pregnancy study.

This CDR3 is CASSSRAHTEAFF. Here the CDR3 DNA reads TGTGCCAGCAGTTCCAGGGCGCACACTGAAGCTTTCTTT. The chain combines TRBV6-5 with TRBJ1-1; the D gene is possibly TRBD1 (5 bases). The germline CDR1 and CDR2 sequences are MNHEY and SVGAGI. Trimming removed 4 bases from V and 3 bases from J, with 9 bases in between. CDR3 length equals 13 residues.